Listed below are T cell receptor beta chains from one sample, sequenced in a study of identical twins. TCRdb re-called the 5' RACE reads with MiXCR, one entry per CDR3 protein. The sample lists roughly 490,000 distinct CDR3 sequences; 13% to 15% were seen once. These data were also reused for a study on yellow fever vaccine responses in identical twins.

Sequencing was carried out using CD4+ T cells sorted from blood. Every receptor here comes from a woman under 30 in good health. Each CDR3 is given with its conserved first and last residue. D genes are given only for firm matches. The listing skips clone size in some rows; elsewhere it reads once, few, many or a size class.

CSAWVGGTQYF,TGCAGTGCTTGGGTGGGGGGTACGCAGTATTTT,TRBV20-1,TRBJ2-3,many,.
CASSASRTGGSSYNEQFF,TGTGCCAGCAGCGCCTCCCGGACAGGTGGTAGCTCCTACAATGAGCAGTTCTTC,TRBV2,TRBJ2-1,.,TRBD1
CASSQDNGLWDEQFF,TGTGCCAGCAGCCAAGACAATGGTCTGTGGGATGAGCAGTTCTTC,TRBV14,TRBJ2-1,.,.
CASSQGVGNYGYTF,TGTGCCAGCAGCCAAGGTGTAGGGAACTATGGCTACACCTTC,TRBV4-2,TRBJ1-2,few,.
CASSLGGGPGQGTFF,TGTGCCAGCTCACTCGGGGGCGGTCCGGGACAGGGAACTTTCTTT,TRBV18,TRBJ1-1,.,TRBD1
CATSDSYGYTF,TGTGCCACCAGTGACAGCTATGGCTACACCTTC,TRBV24-1,TRBJ1-2,few,.
CASKRGYSYEQYF,TGCGCCAGCAAGAGGGGCTATAGCTACGAGCAGTACTTC,TRBV5-1,TRBJ2-7,.,.
CASSLDGGFTDTQYF,TGCGCCAGCAGCTTGGATGGCGGATTCACAGATACGCAGTATTTT,TRBV5-1,TRBJ2-3,many,.
CASRPFRGGEPQHF,TGCGCCAGCAGGCCATTCAGGGGTGGGGAGCCCCAGCATTTT,TRBV5-1,TRBJ1-5,few,.
CASSHPTGGYTEAFF,TGTGCCAGCAGCCACCCGACAGGGGGCTACACTGAAGCTTTCTTT,TRBV7-9,TRBJ1-1,few,TRBD1
CASRMTGGSEQFF,TGCGCCAGCAGAATGACAGGGGGCAGTGAGCAGTTCTTC,TRBV5-1,TRBJ2-1,few,TRBD1
CSAKSRSNQPQHF,TGCAGTGCTAAAAGCAGATCGAATCAGCCCCAGCATTTT,TRBV20-1,TRBJ1-5,.,.
CATSRDLGSSYEQYF,TGTGCCACCAGCAGAGATCTGGGAAGCTCCTACGAGCAGTACTTC,TRBV15,TRBJ2-7,few,.
CASSSVGGVTDTQYF,TGTGCCAGCAGCAGTGTAGGCGGTGTAACAGATACGCAGTATTTT,TRBV27,TRBJ2-3,.,.
CASSPPGQGLTKNIQYF,TGTGCCAGCTCACCTCCGGGACAGGGTTTGACCAAAAACATTCAGTACTTC,TRBV18,TRBJ2-4,few,TRBD1
CSARYGATLWYF,TGCAGTGCTAGATACGGGGCGACCTTGTGGTATTTT,TRBV20-1,TRBJ2-3,.,.
CASRGHLQETQYF,TGTGCCAGTAGGGGGCACTTACAAGAGACCCAGTACTTC,TRBV19,TRBJ2-5,.,.
CASGGGGDEQFF,TGTGCCAGTGGAGGGGGAGGCGATGAGCAGTTCTTC,TRBV12-3/TRBV12-4,TRBJ2-1,many,.
CAISESFARLDYGYTF,TGTGCCATCAGTGAGTCCTTCGCCCGACTAGACTATGGCTACACCTTC,TRBV10-3,TRBJ1-2,few,.
CSVGSPGTEAFF,TGCAGCGTTGGGTCCCCAGGAACTGAAGCTTTCTTT,TRBV29-1,TRBJ1-1,.,.
CASSLVRFNEQFF,TGTGCCAGCAGTTTAGTCCGATTCAATGAGCAGTTCTTC,TRBV12-3/TRBV12-4,TRBJ2-1,few,.
CASSSGVSNYGYTF,TGTGCCAGCAGCTCAGGGGTTTCGAACTATGGCTACACCTTC,TRBV7-2,TRBJ1-2,few,.
CASAWTDSNQPQHF,TGTGCCAGCGCGTGGACAGATAGCAATCAGCCCCAGCATTTT,TRBV12-3/TRBV12-4,TRBJ1-5,.,.
CASSWTADIQYF,TGTGCCAGCAGCTGGACAGCCGACATTCAGTACTTC,TRBV6-2/TRBV6-3,TRBJ2-4,few,.
CASSPQERPRTEQYF,TGTGCCAGCTCACCACAGGAACGCCCAAGAACCGAGCAGTACTTC,TRBV18,TRBJ2-7,few,.
CSARDPGQKSYEQYF,TGCAGTGCTAGAGATCCGGGACAGAAATCCTACGAGCAGTACTTC,TRBV20-1,TRBJ2-7,.,TRBD1
CASIHRASTDTQYF,TGTGCCAGCATTCACAGGGCCAGCACAGATACGCAGTATTTT,TRBV6-2/TRBV6-3,TRBJ2-3,few,.
CSVDKGRADEQYF,TGCAGCGTTGATAAAGGGAGGGCCGACGAGCAGTACTTC,TRBV29-1,TRBJ2-7,.,TRBD2
CASRQGNDSPLHF,TGCGCCAGCAGGCAAGGGAACGATTCACCCCTCCACTTT,TRBV5-1,TRBJ1-6,few,.
CASSRTSGGASSWNTGELFF,TGTGCCAGCAGCCGGACTAGCGGGGGGGCTAGTTCATGGAACACCGGGGAGCTGTTTTTT,TRBV11-2,TRBJ2-2,.,TRBD2
CSARDSSGNYGYTF,TGCAGTGCTAGAGATTCTAGTGGAAACTATGGCTACACCTTC,TRBV20-1,TRBJ1-2,.,.
CSAPGTASSYNEQFF,TGCAGTGCTCCCGGGACTGCCAGCTCCTACAATGAGCAGTTCTTC,TRBV20-1,TRBJ2-1,few,.
CAIKPGTDYTGELFF,TGTGCCATCAAGCCCGGGACAGACTACACCGGGGAGCTGTTTTTT,TRBV10-3,TRBJ2-2,.,TRBD1
CASSYPGSRGYEQYF,TGTGCCAGCTCTTACCCCGGCTCAAGGGGCTACGAGCAGTACTTC,TRBV25-1,TRBJ2-7,few,.
CASSLSFAGGSEQFF,TGTGCCAGCAGCTTAAGTTTCGCCGGGGGGAGTGAGCAGTTCTTC,TRBV7-6,TRBJ2-1,.,TRBD2
CSVISRTAGYDSGWQYF,TGCAGCGTTATCAGTAGGACAGCGGGGTACGATAGTGGGTGGCAGTACTTC,TRBV29-1,TRBJ2-7,many,.
CASSSIQGYGYTF,TGTGCCAGCAGTTCCATCCAGGGTTATGGCTACACCTTC,TRBV3-1,TRBJ1-2,.,.
CASSLRHRVRGTDTQYF,TGTGCCAGCAGCTTAAGGCATCGGGTACGGGGAACAGATACGCAGTATTTT,TRBV11-2,TRBJ2-3,few,.
CASSFRDQRGEQYF,TGTGCCAGCAGCTTCCGGGACCAAAGGGGGGAACAGTACTTC,TRBV7-2,TRBJ2-4,.,.
CASSTHGTSGYNEQFF,TGTGCCAGCAGCACACACGGGACTAGCGGCTACAATGAGCAGTTCTTC,TRBV7-2,TRBJ2-1,.,TRBD2
CASSYRHSGANVLTF,TGTGCCAGCAGTTATAGGCACTCTGGGGCCAACGTCCTGACTTTC,TRBV6-5,TRBJ2-6,.,.
CASSLVQATDTQYF,TGTGCCAGCAGTTTGGTCCAGGCTACAGATACGCAGTATTTT,TRBV12-3/TRBV12-4,TRBJ2-3,many,.
CSVRRGNTEAFF,TGCAGCGTCCGGCGGGGGAACACTGAAGCTTTCTTT,TRBV29-1,TRBJ1-1,few,.
CASSLSGSMNEQFF,TGCGCCAGCAGCTTGAGCGGGAGTATGAATGAGCAGTTCTTC,TRBV5-1,TRBJ2-1,many,TRBD2
CSARRGPDTQYF,TGCAGTGCTAGGCGGGGGCCAGATACGCAGTATTTT,TRBV20-1,TRBJ2-3,.,.
CASSLGVSGSWEQYF,TGTGCCAGCAGCTTAGGAGTTAGCGGGAGCTGGGAGCAGTACTTC,TRBV7-2,TRBJ2-7,few,TRBD2
CASSVGYPSYEQYF,TGTGCCAGCAGCGTAGGCTACCCCTCCTACGAGCAGTACTTC,TRBV9,TRBJ2-7,.,.
CASSTSGQTYEQYF,TGCGCCAGCAGCACCTCGGGACAGACCTACGAGCAGTACTTC,TRBV5-1,TRBJ2-7,many,TRBD1
CASRGTANYGYTF,TGTGCCAGCCGGGGGACTGCTAACTATGGCTACACCTTC,TRBV6-2/TRBV6-3,TRBJ1-2,many,.
CASRRDHDYEQYF,TGTGCCAGCCGGCGGGACCACGACTACGAGCAGTACTTC,TRBV2,TRBJ2-7,few,.
CASSKRQSSYNSPLHF,TGTGCCAGCAGCAAACGACAGAGCTCCTATAATTCACCCCTCCACTTT,TRBV9,TRBJ1-6,.,.
CASSLESRQDVYEQYF,TGCGCCAGCAGCTTGGAGTCCCGACAGGACGTCTACGAGCAGTACTTC,TRBV5-1,TRBJ2-7,many,.
CATSPGTSGGYEQYF,TGTGCCACCAGCCCCGGGACTAGCGGGGGCTACGAGCAGTACTTC,TRBV15,TRBJ2-7,.,TRBD2
CASSRRTQETQYF,TGTGCCAGCAGTCGACGGACCCAAGAGACCCAGTACTTC,TRBV6-1,TRBJ2-5,.,.